The sample holds many counts of the clone carrying this T cell receptor (beta chain). The antigen remains undetermined. These data come from a study of early T cells in non-severe SARS-CoV-2 infection. Study context: Chains stayed unpaired after sequencing of bulk RNA from unsorted whole blood. The study's findings and limits: In VDJdb matching, anti-spike CD8 responses were favored while private and CD4 specificities went missing.

TCRdb redid the calling of the 5' RACE reads with MiXCR, one entry per CDR3 protein. Of approximately 15,000 distinct CDR3 sequences listed, 4.5% to 6% are singletons. Germline values: CDR1 SQVTM, CDR2 ANQGSEA. The germline V and J ends were trimmed by 7 bases and 2 bases, with 11 bases remaining between them. The CDR3 has 12 residues. Source: whole blood, taken at baseline. This TCR came from an adult who was a healthcare worker with PCR-confirmed SARS-CoV-2 infection or an uninfected control (not recorded which). This rearrangement joins TRBV29-1 to TRBJ1-2; D might be TRBD1 (6 bases). CDR3: CSALTGNYGYTF. CDR3 bases: TGCAGCGCCTTGACAGGCAACTATGGCTACACCTTC. Based on the CDR3 plus reference TRBV29-1 and TRBJ1-2, the full variable domain is SAVISQKPSRDICQRGTSLTIQCQVDSQVTMMFWYRQQPGQSLTLIATANQGSEATYESGFVIDKFPISRPNLTFSTLTVSNMSPEDSSIYLCSALTGNYGYTFGSGTRLTVV.